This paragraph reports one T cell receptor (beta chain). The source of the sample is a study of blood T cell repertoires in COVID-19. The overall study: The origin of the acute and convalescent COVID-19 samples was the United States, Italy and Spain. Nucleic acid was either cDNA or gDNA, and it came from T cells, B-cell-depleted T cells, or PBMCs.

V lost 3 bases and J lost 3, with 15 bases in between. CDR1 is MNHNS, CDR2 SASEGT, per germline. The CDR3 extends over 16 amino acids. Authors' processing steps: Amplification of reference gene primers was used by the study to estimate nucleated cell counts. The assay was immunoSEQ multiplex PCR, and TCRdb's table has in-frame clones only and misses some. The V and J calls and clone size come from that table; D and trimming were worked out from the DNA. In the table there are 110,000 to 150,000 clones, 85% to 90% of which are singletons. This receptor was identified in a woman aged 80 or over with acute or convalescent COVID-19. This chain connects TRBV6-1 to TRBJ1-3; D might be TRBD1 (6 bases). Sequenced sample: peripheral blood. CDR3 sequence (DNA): TGTGCCAGCAGTGAGCAGGGGCAGGGGTTTGGAAACACCATATATTTT. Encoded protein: CASSEQGQGFGNTIYF.